A selection of T cell receptor beta chains follows, all from one sample in a study of siplizumab effects on memory and regulatory T cells. These TCRs are of unknown antigen specificity. Profiled with immunoSEQ multiplex PCR; TCRdb holds only in-frame clones, not every one. The sample yields some 20,000 clones, under 50% seen once. The source material was CFSE-low (dividing) CD4+ T cells sorted from an allogeneic mixed lymphocyte reaction. The receptors originated from a human donor in good health; the cells came from an allogeneic mixed lymphocyte reaction. CDR3s include the opening cysteine and the closing phenylalanine or tryptophan. The D gene is left open where the match is weak. Clone size is given for some rows only: seen once, a few or many times, or a class if the clone is expanded.

d_gene | abundance | j_gene | v_gene | CDR3aa | CDR3nt
NA | NA | TRBJ1-5 | TRBV27 | CASSWVGSAQHF | TGTGCCAGCAGTTGGGTGGGGTCAGCCCAGCATTTT
TRBD1 | few | TRBJ2-3 | TRBV27 | CASRKRGPGTEYTDTQYF | TGTGCCAGCAGAAAAAGGGGACCAGGGACAGAGTACACAGATACGCAGTATTTT
NA | NA | TRBJ1-4 | TRBV6-1 | CASRAGDATNEKLFF | TGTGCCAGCCGGGCAGGGGACGCAACTAATGAAAAACTGTTTTTT
TRBD1 | NA | TRBJ1-1 | TRBV7-3 | CASSSTGLTEAFF | TGTGCCAGCAGCTCGACAGGGCTCACTGAAGCTTTCTTT
NA | NA | TRBJ2-5 | TRBV28 | CASSLFARETQYF | TGTGCCAGCAGTTTATTCGCGAGAGAGACCCAGTACTTC
NA | NA | TRBJ1-2 | TRBV6-5 | CASSYTRDYGYTF | TGTGCCAGCAGTTATACCAGGGACTATGGCTACACCTTC
NA | few | TRBJ1-5 | TRBV2 | CASSDRNQPQHF | TGTGCCAGCAGTGACAGGAATCAGCCCCAGCATTTT
TRBD2 | NA | TRBJ2-3 | TRBV6-1 | CASSQTSGGDTQYF | TGTGCCAGCAGTCAGACTAGCGGGGGGGATACGCAGTATTTT
NA | NA | TRBJ1-2 | TRBV18 | CASSPGGTYGYTF | TGTGCCAGCTCTCCGGGGGGGACCTATGGCTACACCTTC
NA | medium-sized | TRBJ2-2 | TRBV5-1 | CASSLDYTGELFF | TGCGCCAGCAGCCTAGATTACACCGGGGAGCTGTTTTTT
TRBD1 | once | TRBJ2-7 | TRBV6-5 | CASRQGAYEQYF | TGTGCCAGCAGACAGGGGGCCTACGAGCAGTACTTC
NA | few | TRBJ1-1 | TRBV18 | CASSPLGATEAFF | TGTGCCAGCTCACCACTGGGAGCCACTGAAGCTTTCTTT
NA | few | TRBJ1-2 | TRBV29-1 | CSVESPSLAGYTF | TGCAGCGTTGAATCCCCCTCTCTTGCGGGCTACACCTTC
NA | NA | TRBJ2-7 | TRBV6-1 | CASLLRGQYF | TGTGCCAGCCTTTTGAGGGGGCAGTACTTC
NA | few | TRBJ2-5 | TRBV5-4 | CASSHPTRSPPETQYF | TGTGCCAGCAGCCACCCGACTAGGAGCCCTCCAGAGACCCAGTACTTC
NA | few | TRBJ1-4 | TRBV7-9 | CASSSRVLNEKLFF | TGTGCCAGCAGCTCTAGGGTCCTTAATGAAAAACTGTTTTTT
NA | few | TRBJ2-3 | TRBV5-4 | CASSLDVGGGDTQYF | TGTGCCAGCAGCTTGGACGTGGGGGGCGGAGATACGCAGTATTTT
TRBD1 | NA | TRBJ1-6 | TRBV10-3 | CATGQGNNSPLHF | TGTGCCACCGGACAGGGAAACAATTCACCCCTCCACTTT
NA | NA | TRBJ2-1 | TRBV28 | CASTTVYEQFF | TGTGCCAGCACCACAGTCTATGAGCAGTTCTTC
TRBD2 | medium-sized | TRBJ2-3 | TRBV9 | CASTAAGGLSSTDTQYF | TGTGCCAGCACCGCAGCGGGGGGTCTCTCTAGCACAGATACGCAGTATTTT
NA | NA | TRBJ2-5 | TRBV4-2 | CASSPGEETQYF | TGTGCCAGCAGCCCGGGCGAGGAGACCCAGTACTTC
TRBD1 | NA | TRBJ1-4 | TRBV5-1 | CASSLGPPGQGVEKLFF | TGCGCCAGCAGCTTGGGCCCACCGGGACAGGGAGTTGAAAAACTGTTTTTT
TRBD2 | few | TRBJ2-3 | TRBV7-2 | CASSPGGASDTQYF | TGTGCCAGCAGCCCGGGAGGGGCCTCAGATACGCAGTATTTT
TRBD2 | few | TRBJ2-1 | TRBV6-5 | CASSKPGLAINEQFF | TGTGCCAGCAGTAAACCGGGACTAGCGATCAATGAGCAGTTCTTC
NA | few | TRBJ1-5 | TRBV10-3 | CAISEGFGNQPQHF | TGTGCCATCAGTGAGGGTTTTGGCAATCAGCCCCAGCATTTT
NA | few | TRBJ1-2 | TRBV27 | CASSFRAWNGYTF | TGTGCCAGCAGTTTCCGGGCCTGGAACGGCTACACCTTC
NA | NA | TRBJ1-2 | TRBV27 | CASSLRRNSNYGYTF | TGTGCCAGCAGTTTAAGGCGAAATTCTAACTATGGCTACACCTTC
NA | once | TRBJ2-1 | TRBV14 | CASSQSGSGEQFF | TGTGCCAGCAGCCAATCAGGGTCTGGTGAGCAGTTCTTC